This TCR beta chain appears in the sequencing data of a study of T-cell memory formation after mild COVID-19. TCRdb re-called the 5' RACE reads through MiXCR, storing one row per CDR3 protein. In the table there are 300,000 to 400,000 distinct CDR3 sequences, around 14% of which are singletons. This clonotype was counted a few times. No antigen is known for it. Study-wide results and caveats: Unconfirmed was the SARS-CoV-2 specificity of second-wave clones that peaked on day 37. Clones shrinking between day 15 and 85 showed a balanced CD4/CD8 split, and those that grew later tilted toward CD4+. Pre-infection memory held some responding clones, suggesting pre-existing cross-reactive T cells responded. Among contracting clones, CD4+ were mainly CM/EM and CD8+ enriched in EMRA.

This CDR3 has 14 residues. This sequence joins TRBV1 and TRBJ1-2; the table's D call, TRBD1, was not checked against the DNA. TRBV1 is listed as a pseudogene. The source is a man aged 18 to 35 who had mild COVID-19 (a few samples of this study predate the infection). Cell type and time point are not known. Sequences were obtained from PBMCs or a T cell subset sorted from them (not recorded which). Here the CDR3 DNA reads TGCACCAGCAGCTTCGGACAGGGGAGATATGGCTACACCTTC. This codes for CTSSFGQGRYGYTF.